This is a list of T cell receptor beta chains from one sample in a study of blood T cell repertoires in COVID-19. TCRdb's copy holds only in-frame clones and misses some; the assay was immunoSEQ multiplex PCR. The profile shows 200,000 to 300,000 clones, more than 85% of them singletons. The sequenced sample consisted of peripheral blood. The origin of the receptors is a person between 18 and 30 years old with COVID-19, enrolled during active disease. The CDR3 runs from the conserved cysteine through the conserved F or W. A D gene is named only where the DNA matches it firmly. Some rows mark clone size as missing; the rest say once, few, many or name a class of expanded clone.

V	D	size	J	DNA	CDR3
TRBV9	-	-	TRBJ2-5	TGTGCCAGCAGCGTAGATGAGGGAGTAGCGGAGACCCAGTACTTC	CASSVDEGVAETQYF
TRBV24-1	TRBD1	-	TRBJ2-5	TGTGCCACCAGTGACCCAGGGGGAGAGACCCAGTACTTC	CATSDPGGETQYF
TRBV5-1	-	-	TRBJ2-6	TGCGCCAGCAGACAGGGGGGGACTGGGGCCAACGTCCTGACTTTC	CASRQGGTGANVLTF
TRBV10-2	TRBD1	-	TRBJ1-3	TGCGCCAGCAGTGGAGGAACAGGGGTCTCTGGAAACACCATATATTTT	CASSGGTGVSGNTIYF
TRBV4-3	TRBD2	-	TRBJ2-5	TGCGCCAGCAGCCAAGATGGGGTTCCGGGGGGAGGAGAGACCCAGTACTTC	CASSQDGVPGGGETQYF
TRBV28	-	-	TRBJ1-5	TGTGCCAGCAGTGGGGCCGGAGCGCCCCAGCATTTT	CASSGAGAPQHF
TRBV6-6	TRBD1	-	TRBJ1-2	TGTGCCAGCAGCCAAGGAGGGACAGGGTATGACTACACCTTC	CASSQGGTGYDYTF
TRBV5-5	-	-	TRBJ1-1	TGTGCCAGCAGCTTGGCGCCAGGCATGAACACTGAAGCTTTCTTT	CASSLAPGMNTEAFF
TRBV5-4	TRBD1	-	TRBJ2-6	TGTGCCAGCAGCCCCTGGGCCGGGACAGGGGGCTCTGGGGCCAACGTCCTGACTTTC	CASSPWAGTGGSGANVLTF
TRBV4-1	TRBD1	few	TRBJ1-4	TGCGCCAGCAGCCGCGGAACCTCGGGACAGTTTAATGAAAAACTGTTTTTT	CASSRGTSGQFNEKLFF
TRBV10-3	-	-	TRBJ1-2	TGTGCCATCCTGGGGGGGGACGGTCCTTTTTATGGCTACACCTTC	CAILGGDGPFYGYTF
TRBV28	-	-	TRBJ2-7	TGTGCCAGCTCAAGACATTCAGCGGGCTCCTACGAGCAGTACTTC	CASSRHSAGSYEQYF
TRBV11-2	TRBD1	-	TRBJ2-2	TGTGCCAGCAGCGACCGGGACAGGGGGGTTGCCGGGGAGCTGTTTTTT	CASSDRDRGVAGELFF
TRBV2	-	once	TRBJ1-5	TGTGCCAGCAGTGGGATTGGGGCTAATCAGCCCCAGCATTTT	CASSGIGANQPQHF
TRBV15	-	-	TRBJ2-7	TGTGCCACCAGCAGAGACACAGTTACCTACGAGCAGTACTTC	CATSRDTVTYEQYF
TRBV7-9	TRBD1	-	TRBJ1-1	TGTGCCAGCAGCTTAGGTGGGACAGGGAACACTGAAGCTTTCTTT	CASSLGGTGNTEAFF
TRBV27	TRBD1	-	TRBJ1-2	TGTGCCAGCAGCCGACTCGACAGGGGTACCTATGGCTACACCTTC	CASSRLDRGTYGYTF
TRBV6-2/TRBV6-3	TRBD2	-	TRBJ2-5	TGTGCCAGCAGTTACGGGGGGGGTCCGGAGACCCAGTACTTC	CASSYGGGPETQYF
TRBV5-1	TRBD2	-	TRBJ2-2	TGCGCCAGCAGCTTGGCTTTTAGCGGGAGTTATCCCGGGGAGCTGTTTTTT	CASSLAFSGSYPGELFF
TRBV7-8	-	-	TRBJ1-5	TGTGCCAGCAGCTTGCGGCTTAATCAGCCCCAGCATTTT	CASSLRLNQPQHF
TRBV9	TRBD1	-	TRBJ2-5	TGTGCCAGCAGCGCCGGACAGGGGACCAAGGAGACCCAGTACTTC	CASSAGQGTKETQYF
TRBV2	TRBD1	-	TRBJ2-2	TGTGCCAGCAGTCTTCCGACAGGGGCCCCCACCGGGGAGCTGTTTTTT	CASSLPTGAPTGELFF
TRBV6-5	TRBD1	-	TRBJ1-1	TGTGCCAGCAGCCGGGACAGCTACACTGAAGCTTTCTTT	CASSRDSYTEAFF
TRBV9	TRBD2	-	TRBJ2-1	TGTGCCAGCAGCGTTACTAGCGGGATCGTTTCTGGTGAGCAGTTCTTC	CASSVTSGIVSGEQFF
TRBV7-2	TRBD1	once	TRBJ1-6	TGTGCCAGCAGCTTAGGGTTGACAGGGGCGCATTCACCCCTCCACTTT	CASSLGLTGAHSPLHF
TRBV25-1	TRBD2	-	TRBJ2-1	TGTGCCAGCAGTGATTCTCGAGGACTAGCTTACTCCTACAATGAGCAGTTCTTC	CASSDSRGLAYSYNEQFF
TRBV10-3	-	once	TRBJ2-1	TGTGCCATCGGCACGAACTCCTACAATGAGCAGTTCTTC	CAIGTNSYNEQFF
TRBV19	TRBD2	-	TRBJ2-7	TGTGCCACCACCCTGGGAGGTAGCGGGAGCGCCTACGAGCAGTACTTC	CATTLGGSGSAYEQYF
TRBV12-3/TRBV12-4	-	-	TRBJ1-1	TGTGCCAGCAGTTTAATGAGGGACACTGAAGCTTTCTTT	CASSLMRDTEAFF
TRBV18	TRBD2	once	TRBJ2-2	TGTGCCAGCTCACCAGGACTAGCGGGAGTTAGCGGGGAGCTGTTTTTT	CASSPGLAGVSGELFF
TRBV12-3/TRBV12-4	-	-	TRBJ2-5	TGTGCCAGCAGTTTCGCGGGAATGGAGACCCAGTACTTC	CASSFAGMETQYF
TRBV24-1	TRBD1	-	TRBJ2-5	TGTGCCACCAGTGACCAAACAGGGGGGGAGACCCAGTACTTC	CATSDQTGGETQYF
TRBV29-1	-	-	TRBJ1-1	TGCAGCGTTGACTTTGGAGTGAACACTGAAGCTTTCTTT	CSVDFGVNTEAFF
TRBV19	TRBD2	-	TRBJ2-1	TGTGCCAGTAGTATCCTAGCGGGGGCCGATGAGCAGTTCTTC	CASSILAGADEQFF
TRBV9	-	-	TRBJ2-3	TGTGCCAGCAGCGTAGCCTCGGGAGTGGCAGATACGCAGTATTTT	CASSVASGVADTQYF
TRBV19	TRBD1	-	TRBJ2-7	TGTGCCAGTAGTATAGGGGACAGGGATTACTACGGGCAGTACTTC	CASSIGDRDYYGQYF
TRBV27	-	-	TRBJ2-1	TGTGCCAGCAGTTTATCTGGAGGGAGTTTCGGCAATGAGCAGTTCTTC	CASSLSGGSFGNEQFF
TRBV24-1	TRBD1	once	TRBJ1-1	TGTGCCACCAGTGAAGGGACAGGGGGGCCGAACACTGAAGCTTTCTTT	CATSEGTGGPNTEAFF
TRBV28	TRBD1	-	TRBJ1-2	TGTGCCACCAAGCTACCAACCGGGACAGGTTTTCGCTACACCTTC	CATKLPTGTGFRYTF
TRBV5-5	-	-	TRBJ1-1	TGTGCCAGCAGCTTGGATGCCGCTATGAACACTGAAGCTTTCTTT	CASSLDAAMNTEAFF
TRBV7-2	TRBD1	-	TRBJ2-3	TGTGCCAGCAGCTTAGGGGGACAGGGGTCAGATACGCAGTATTTT	CASSLGGQGSDTQYF
TRBV11-2	TRBD1	many	TRBJ1-1	TGTGCCAGCAGCCCCGGACAGGGGAACACTGAAGCTTTCTTT	CASSPGQGNTEAFF
TRBV24-1	-	few	TRBJ1-5	TGTGCCACCAGTGATGGACTGGACGGTAATCAGCCCCAGCATTTT	CATSDGLDGNQPQHF
TRBV24-1	TRBD1	-	TRBJ1-2	TGTGCCACCAGTGACTCCTGGGGACAGGGAGTAAATGGCTACACCTTC	CATSDSWGQGVNGYTF
TRBV10-3	TRBD1	-	TRBJ1-2	TGTGCCATCAGTGAGTCACCAGGGGGCGAAAGTTATGGCTACACCTTC	CAISESPGGESYGYTF
TRBV5-5	TRBD1	-	TRBJ1-3	TGTGCCAGCAGCCCGGGGACAGCTCCCTCTGGAAACACCATATATTTT	CASSPGTAPSGNTIYF
TRBV4-2	-	-	TRBJ1-6	TGTGCCAGCAGCCAACCCGGTCCGGGGGTTAATTCACCCCTCCACTTT	CASSQPGPGVNSPLHF
TRBV7-2	TRBD2	-	TRBJ2-3	TGTGCCAGCAGCCCTAGCGGGGTAGGCACAGATACGCAGTATTTT	CASSPSGVGTDTQYF
TRBV12-5	TRBD1	-	TRBJ2-2	TGTGCTAGTGGTTTGGTACAAGTTATAGGGGGCCCATCAGGGGAGCTGTTTTTT	CASGLVQVIGGPSGELFF
TRBV5-1	-	-	TRBJ2-3	TGCGCCAGCAGCCCTTTCTCCGATACGCAGTATTTT	CASSPFSDTQYF
TRBV24-1	TRBD1	-	TRBJ2-7	TGTGCCACCAGTGATTCAAGGACAGGGGGGTACGAGCAGTACTTC	CATSDSRTGGYEQYF
TRBV29-1	-	-	TRBJ2-7	TGCAGCGTTGAGCTAGCGATCGACGAGCAGTACTTC	CSVELAIDEQYF
TRBV9	-	-	TRBJ1-5	TGTGCCAGCAGCCCGGGGGGAGGAAGCAATCAGCCCCAGCATTTT	CASSPGGGSNQPQHF
TRBV29-1	TRBD2	-	TRBJ2-3	TGCAGCGTTGGCGGGAGAGCGACAGATACGCAGTATTTT	CSVGGRATDTQYF
TRBV25-1	-	-	TRBJ2-7	TGTGCCAGCAGTGACAAACAGGGCGACGAGCAGTACTTC	CASSDKQGDEQYF